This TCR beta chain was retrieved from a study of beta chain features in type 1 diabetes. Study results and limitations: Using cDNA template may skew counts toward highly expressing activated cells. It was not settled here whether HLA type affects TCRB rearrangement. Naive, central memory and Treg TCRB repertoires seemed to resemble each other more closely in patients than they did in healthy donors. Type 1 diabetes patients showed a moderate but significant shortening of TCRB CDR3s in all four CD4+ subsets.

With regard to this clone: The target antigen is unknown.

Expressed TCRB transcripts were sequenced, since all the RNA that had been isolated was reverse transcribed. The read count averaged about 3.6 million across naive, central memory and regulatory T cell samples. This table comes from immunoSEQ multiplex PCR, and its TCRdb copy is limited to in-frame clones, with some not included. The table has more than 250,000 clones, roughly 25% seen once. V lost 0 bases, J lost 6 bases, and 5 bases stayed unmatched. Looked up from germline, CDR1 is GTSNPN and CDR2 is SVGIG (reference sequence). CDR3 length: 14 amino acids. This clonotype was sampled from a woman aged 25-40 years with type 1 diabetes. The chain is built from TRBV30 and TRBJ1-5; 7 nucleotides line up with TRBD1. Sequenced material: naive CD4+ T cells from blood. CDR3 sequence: CAWSVRTGGQPQHF. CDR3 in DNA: TGTGCCTGGAGTGTACGGACAGGTGGTCAGCCCCAGCATTTT.